The present TCR beta chain was sequenced within a study of beta chain features in type 1 diabetes (dated by TCRdb to the late 2010s). Context from the whole study: Mean age, gender distribution, total cell number and subset yield did not differ between patients and healthy donors. A total of 90 million to 130 million sorted cells were examined across all samples, and a strong correlation was observed between cell number per subset and RNA yield. The study compared TCRB repertoires of sorted circulating CD4+ T cell subsets between recently diagnosed type 1 diabetes patients and matched healthy donors. Regulatory and stem cell-like memory subsets were obtained from only 8 patients and roughly 8 healthy donors, while naive and central memory subsets were obtained from all 30 or so donors.

Each donor gave one peripheral blood draw, averaging about 120 mL, which was collected into heparinised tubes. A BD FACSAria II was used to sort naive, central memory, regulatory and stem cell-like memory CD4+ T cells with a panel that included CD45RO, CCR7, CD25, CD127, CD95 and CD27. All sorted populations exceeded 95% purity. PBMCs were separated immediately by Lymphoprep density gradient centrifugation and were stained directly, without being cultured. So that batch effects would be minimized, each experiment stained and sorted samples in pairs, pairing one healthy donor with one patient. The cysteine opens and the phenylalanine closes a CDR3 of 16 amino acids. The DNA shown is the 48-base CDR3, in frame from base 1. Trimming at the junction amounts to 3 bases on V and 2 bases on J, and the germline ends lie 16 bases apart. In the germline V gene, CDR1 corresponds to KGHSH and CDR2 to LQKENI.

All of the isolated RNA was reverse transcribed with the High Capacity cDNA Reverse Transcription Kit, so expressed TCRB transcripts were sequenced. Deep immunoSEQ sequencing was applied to naive, central memory and regulatory T cell samples, giving an average of approximately 3.8 million total reads per sample. Sorted cells were lysed in RLT buffer and RNA was extracted with DNase-treated RNeasy Micro or Mini kits, depending on cell number. To prevent cross-contamination, every cell subset was processed on its own, while patient and healthy donor samples were processed together. The immunoSEQ multiplex PCR was used to amplify TCRB sequences from cDNA, generating 87-bp fragments that spanned the CDR3 region. Amplicons were sequenced on the Illumina HiSeq platform. In the authors' own workflow: Synthetic template baselines were used to correct PCR bias computationally, reads within Hamming distance 2 were collapsed, and singletons that could not be merged were discarded. By aligning reads against IMGT, V, D and J genes, CDR3 length, and insertions or deletions at six rearrangement sites were assigned. Within each subset, clonotype counts were normalized to the number of sorted cells before true diversity and Gini coefficients were calculated with the tcR R package. The overlap coefficient, calculated on TCRB nucleotide sequences, was used to quantify repertoire sharing. TCRdb obtained this table from immuneACCESS and retained in-frame rearrangements with V and J assigned. These tables miss some clones; where compared with another copy, unresolved V genes account for less than half of the shortfall, and the remainder is unexplained. The D gene and trimming were derived from the DNA, and the V and J assignments and clone size from that table. This sample comprises more than 100,000 clones, about a sixth of them detected only once. Of the sample, about 2.1% falls within the top ten clones.

This clone was found a few times. The target of this receptor is not known. No base quality information exists; no much larger clone differs at one position. On the study overall, not on this receptor specifically: HLA sub-analyses involved small numbers of individuals, so any influence of HLA type on TCRB rearrangement remained unresolved. Type 1 diabetes patients showed a moderate but significant shortening of TCRB CDR3 length in all four CD4+ subsets. Naive, central memory and regulatory TCRB repertoires appeared more similar among patients than among healthy donors. Because cDNA was sequenced instead of genomic DNA, highly expressing activated cells could be over-represented, though the groups showed no difference in activation or CD3 levels. PCR may preferentially amplify shorter templates, but because patient and control samples were amplified and corrected together, any resulting skew would affect both groups equally. Fewer insertions and more nucleotide deletions at VDJ recombination sites were observed in patients with type 1 diabetes, implying thymic rearrangement abnormalities.

Recombination joined TRBV18 with TRBJ2-5; the D element might be TRBD1 or TRBD2, as each aligns at 5 bases. This receptor was identified in a man aged 25 to 40 with type 1 diabetes. The sample consisted of central memory CD4+ T cells from blood. CDR3 loop: CASSPRTGTLQETQYF. The DNA sequence is as follows: TGTGCCAGCTCACCTCGAACCGGGACGCTTCAAGAGACCCAGTACTTC.